Listed here are 5 T cell receptor beta chains from one sample, sequenced in a study of T cells in Graves' hyperthyroidism and ophthalmopathy. From RNA transcripts, TCR beta CDR3 regions were amplified. The primer set for the first-round RT-PCR of the TCR CDR3 was HTBI. TCRdb independently ran MiXCR on the multiplex PCR reads; one entry per CDR3 protein. The sample includes around 430,000 distinct CDR3 sequences, 14% to 15% of them seen just once. The sequenced sample consisted of blood. All receptors come from a woman younger than 45 with Graves' hyperthyroidism.

This clonotype was recorded at least ten times. V usage is TRBV7-2 and J usage is TRBJ2-1; 7 positions agree with TRBD1. Germline V gives CDR1 SGHTA, CDR2 FQGNSA. The V segment lost 5 bases and the J segment 0 bases; nucleotides outside the gene matches: 4. The length of the CDR3 is 15 residues. CDR3 nucleotide sequence: TGTGCCAGCAGCCCCCGGGACAGCTCCTACAATGAGCAGTTCTTC. It is translated as CASSPRDSSYNEQFF.

This clonotype has ten or more counts. This chain uses TRBV28 with TRBJ1-6; D is possibly TRBD1 (6 bases). This CDR3 has 12 residues. Germline assignment: CDR1 MDHEN and CDR2 SYDVKM. Between the trimmed V and J ends, which lost 6 bases and 14 bases, there was a span of 14 bases. The DNA for the CDR3 is TGTGCCAGCAGAATACAGGGTTCGGCCCTCCACTTT. Its protein product is CASRIQGSALHF.

This clonotype was counted at least ten times. The rearrangement links TRBV18 to TRBJ1-3; no definite D call. Trimming left V 2 bases short and J 0 bases short, with 14 bases between. This CDR3 has 17 amino acids. Germline V gene data show CDR1 as KGHSH and CDR2 as LQKENI. The CDR3 is CASSPMGGRSSGNTIYF. The CDR3 nucleotides are TGTGCCAGCTCACCAATGGGCGGCAGAAGCTCTGGAAACACCATATATTTT.

V is TRBV6-1 and J is TRBJ2-3; D gene uncertain. The CDR3 loop spans 14 amino acids. Per germline, CDR1 MNHNS and CDR2 SASEGT. Trimming pared 5 bases from V and 4 bases from J, leaving 13 bases between. The CDR3 here is CASSLPGVSDTQYF. CDR3 DNA sequence: TGTGCCAGCAGTCTACCGGGCGTATCAGATACGCAGTATTTT.

This clonotype has at least ten counts. This chain connects TRBV5-1 to TRBJ1-1; D possibly corresponds to TRBD1 (6 bases). Germline assignment: CDR1 SGHRS and CDR2 YFSETQ. The CDR3 sequence is 13 residues long. Trimming took off 4 bases at V and 10 bases at J, with 17 bases between the two ends. CDR3 sequence reads: CASSPQGSRGAFF. The CDR3 bases are TGCGCCAGCAGCCCCCAGGGGAGTCGGGGAGCTTTCTTT.